This T cell receptor beta chain was retrieved from a study of tumor-infiltrating lymphocytes in primary liver carcinoma. Study results and limitations: Blood trailed tumors significantly in top-250-clone fraction (p = 0.039).

In regard to this clonotype: Its antigen is as yet unknown. The junction differs from germline at one of its ends, possibly a read error.

Taking about 17-31 mg of unsorted bulk tissue, the authors co-extracted RNA and DNA. The CDR3 spans 16 residues. Germline V gene sequence: CDR1 MNHNY, CDR2 SVGAGI (reference sequence). The authors made TCR beta cDNA from approximately 500 ng total RNA with a constant-region primer. Amplification in three nested multiplex PCR rounds with slightly modified ARM-PCR gave rise to TCR beta libraries. PCR rounds one and two used TRBV1-TRBV30 forward primers with a C-beta reverse primer for roughly 9 cycles each. TCRdb processed the multiplex PCR reads anew with MiXCR; each CDR3 protein has one entry. The sample carries 65,000 to 80,000 distinct CDR3 sequences, 60% to 80% recorded once.

Material for sequencing was liver tumor tissue from sampling region 4. The sample's subset: tumor region T4, right-lateral pole. The J gene is TRBJ1-6, the V gene TRBV6-6; D uncertain. The receptor's source is a man between 40 and 49 years old with primary liver carcinoma and hepatitis B virus infection. Here the CDR3 reads CASSYGSWGSNSPLHF. In DNA form, the CDR3 reads TGTGCCAGTAGTTACGGCTCCTGGGGAAGCAATTCACCCCTCCACTTT.